What follows describes a single TCR beta chain. Its antigen is unidentified. This sample is drawn from a study of vaccination effects on CD4 cells after COVID-19. When around nine days of culture had elapsed, CD4+ T cells were isolated. This table comes from immunoSEQ multiplex PCR, and its TCRdb copy is limited to in-frame clones, with some not included. The profile covers tens of thousands of clones, with around three quarters appearing a single time and around 2.9% taken by the ten largest. CDR3 length: 12 amino acids. V was pared by 6 bases and J by 6 bases, with 10 bases between. Germline CDR1 is MGHDK and CDR2 is SYGVNS.

The receptor was derived from a human donor who received a COVID-19 vaccine. The material sequenced was CD4+ T cells from PBMCs cultured without peptide, taken before COVID-19 vaccination. The rearrangement joins TRBV25-1 to TRBJ2-3; D uncertain. The CDR3 loop is CASSHLGDTQYF. In DNA form, the CDR3 reads TGTGCCAGCAGCCACCTCGGGGATACGCAGTATTTT.